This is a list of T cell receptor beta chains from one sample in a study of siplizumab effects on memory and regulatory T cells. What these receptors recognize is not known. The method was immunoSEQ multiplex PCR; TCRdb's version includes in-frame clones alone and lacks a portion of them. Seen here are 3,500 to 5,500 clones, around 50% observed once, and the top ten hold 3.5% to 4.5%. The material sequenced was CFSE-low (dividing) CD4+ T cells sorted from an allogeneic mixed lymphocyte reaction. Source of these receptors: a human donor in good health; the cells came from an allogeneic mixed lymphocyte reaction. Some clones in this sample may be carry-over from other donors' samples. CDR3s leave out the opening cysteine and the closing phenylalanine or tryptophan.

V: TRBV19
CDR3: ASRESGRAGGYT

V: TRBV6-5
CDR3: ASRPTGGNTIY

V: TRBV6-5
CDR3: ASRKLRPGANVLT

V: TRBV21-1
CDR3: ASIEVAGGETQY

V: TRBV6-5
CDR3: ASTGGVNEQY

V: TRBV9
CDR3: ASSPQTSGRAEQF

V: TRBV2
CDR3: ASSGRDYGYT

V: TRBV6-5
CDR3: ASSPGQANQPQH

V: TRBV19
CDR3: ASIGTASYNEQF

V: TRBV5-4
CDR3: ASSFDSYGYT

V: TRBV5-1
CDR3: ASSLGGAQETQY

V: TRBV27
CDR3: ASSWYGRLSEAF

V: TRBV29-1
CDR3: SVEDPLLAGGNEQF

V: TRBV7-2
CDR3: ASSLVQGAAGNTIY

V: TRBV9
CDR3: ASSVGLAIYEQF

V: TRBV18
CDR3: ASSPLDRANTEAF

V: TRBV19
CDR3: ASSTTGVTDTQY

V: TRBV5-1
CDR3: ASSLLSYNSPLH

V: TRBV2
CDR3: ASSERMPSYEQY

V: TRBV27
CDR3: ASRPDTGETQY

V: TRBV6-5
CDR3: ASSGSAYNEQF

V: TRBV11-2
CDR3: ASSFGQGINEQY

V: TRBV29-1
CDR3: SAIRSVGGNTIY

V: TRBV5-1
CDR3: ASSFGGTLNTEAF

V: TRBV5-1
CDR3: ASSLAGKAGEGVQY

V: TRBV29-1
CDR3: SVEEYQVSTDTQY

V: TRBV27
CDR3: ASSMTVNQPQH

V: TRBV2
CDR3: ASRSAEVTEAF

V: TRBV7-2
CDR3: ASSPQGETQY

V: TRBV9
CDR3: ASSPVLAGGRETQY

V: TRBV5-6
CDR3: ASSWTNTQY

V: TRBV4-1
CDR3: ASSQVAFWGYT

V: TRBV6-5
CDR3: ASRASGRRTGELF

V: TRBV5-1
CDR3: ASSLAGTGYTDTQY

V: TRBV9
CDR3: ASSVLEGSSYNEQF

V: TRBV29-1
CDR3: SVDRGTDTQY

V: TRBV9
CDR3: ASSVVEGQFSYEQY

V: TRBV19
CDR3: ASSLDAHTATNEKLF

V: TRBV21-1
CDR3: ASRTGLAKNIQY

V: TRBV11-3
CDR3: ASSRTYRGRGYT

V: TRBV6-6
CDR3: ASSYERGGFTDTQY

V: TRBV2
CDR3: ASGRLMYNEQF

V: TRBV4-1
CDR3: ASSQGGANTGELF

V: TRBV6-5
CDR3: ASSYRRNQPQH

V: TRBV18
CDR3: ASSPPSGTALANEQF

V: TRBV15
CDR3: ATSRVNRDHGYT

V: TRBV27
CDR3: ASSYRVWDSPLH

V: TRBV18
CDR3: ASSPLLAEITGELF

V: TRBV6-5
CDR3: ASIGSWGNQPQH

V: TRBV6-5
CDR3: ASTGLVGQKNIQY

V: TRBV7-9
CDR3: ASSQEWGWEKLF

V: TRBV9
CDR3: ASSSPGLNTGELF

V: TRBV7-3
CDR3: ASSFTIGGVYEQY